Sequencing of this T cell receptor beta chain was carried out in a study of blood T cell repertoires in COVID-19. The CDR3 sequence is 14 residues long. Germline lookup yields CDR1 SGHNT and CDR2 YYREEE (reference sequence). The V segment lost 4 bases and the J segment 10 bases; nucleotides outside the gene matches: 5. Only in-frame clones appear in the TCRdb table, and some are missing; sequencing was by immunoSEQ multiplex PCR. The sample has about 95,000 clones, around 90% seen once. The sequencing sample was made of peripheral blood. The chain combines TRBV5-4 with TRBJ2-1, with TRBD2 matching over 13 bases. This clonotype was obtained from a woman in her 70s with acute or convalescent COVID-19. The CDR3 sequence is CASSETSGRREQFF. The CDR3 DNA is TGTGCCAGCAGCGAGACTAGCGGGAGGCGGGAGCAGTTCTTC.